This T cell receptor beta chain was sequenced for a study of CD8 T cells in ankylosing spondylitis. TCRdb independently ran MiXCR on the 5' RACE reads; one entry per CDR3 protein. The sample holds a few hundred thousand distinct CDR3 sequences, around 21% seen once. Trimming left V 4 bases short and J 3 bases short, with 8 bases between. The germline gives CDR1 MNHEY, CDR2 SMNVEV (reference sequence). This CDR3 spans 13 amino acids. The origin of this receptor is a female donor with ankylosing spondylitis or in good health (not recorded which). V is TRBV27 and J is TRBJ2-3; no firm D call. Input material: blood, either unsorted or a sorted T cell fraction (not recorded which). The CDR3 sequence: CASSYRLTDTQYF. The CDR3 DNA follows: TGTGCCAGCAGTTACCGACTTACAGATACGCAGTATTTT.